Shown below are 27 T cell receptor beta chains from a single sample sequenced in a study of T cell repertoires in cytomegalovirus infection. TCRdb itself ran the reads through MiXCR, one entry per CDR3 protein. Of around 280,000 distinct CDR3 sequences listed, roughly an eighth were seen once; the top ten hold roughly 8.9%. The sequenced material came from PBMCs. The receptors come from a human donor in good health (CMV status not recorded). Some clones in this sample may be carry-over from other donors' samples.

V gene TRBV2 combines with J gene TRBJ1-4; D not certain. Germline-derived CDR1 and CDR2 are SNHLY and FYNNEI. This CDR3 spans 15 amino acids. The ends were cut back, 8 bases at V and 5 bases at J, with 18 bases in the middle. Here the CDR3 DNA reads TGTGCCAGCGTTAGGTTGGGGTCTCTCAATGAAAAACTGTTTTTT. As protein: CASVRLGSLNEKLFF.

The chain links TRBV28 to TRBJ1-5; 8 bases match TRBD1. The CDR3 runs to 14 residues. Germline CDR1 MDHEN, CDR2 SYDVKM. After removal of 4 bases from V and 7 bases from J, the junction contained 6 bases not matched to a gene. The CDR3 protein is CASSSDRGTQPQHF. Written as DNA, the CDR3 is TGTGCCAGCAGTTCTGACAGGGGAACGCAGCCCCAGCATTTT.

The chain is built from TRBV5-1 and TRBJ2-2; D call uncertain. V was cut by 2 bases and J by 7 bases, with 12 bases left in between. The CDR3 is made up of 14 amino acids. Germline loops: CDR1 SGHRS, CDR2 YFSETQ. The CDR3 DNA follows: TGCGCCAGCAGCTTAGGAGAGGCGAGCGGGGAGCTGTTTTTT. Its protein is CASSLGEASGELFF.

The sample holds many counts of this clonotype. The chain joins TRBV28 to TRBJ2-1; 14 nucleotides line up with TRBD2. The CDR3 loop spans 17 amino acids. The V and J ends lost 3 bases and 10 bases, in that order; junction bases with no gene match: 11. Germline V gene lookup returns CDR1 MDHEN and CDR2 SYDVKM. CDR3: CASSLGLAGEPFMEQFF. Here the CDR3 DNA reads TGTGCCAGCAGTTTGGGACTAGCGGGAGAACCCTTCATGGAGCAGTTCTTC.

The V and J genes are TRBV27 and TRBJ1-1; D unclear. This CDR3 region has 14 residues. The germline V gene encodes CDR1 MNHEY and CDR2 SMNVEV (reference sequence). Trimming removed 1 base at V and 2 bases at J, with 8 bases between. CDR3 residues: CASSLFHSNTEAFF. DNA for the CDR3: TGTGCCAGCAGTTTATTCCACAGCAACACTGAAGCTTTCTTT.

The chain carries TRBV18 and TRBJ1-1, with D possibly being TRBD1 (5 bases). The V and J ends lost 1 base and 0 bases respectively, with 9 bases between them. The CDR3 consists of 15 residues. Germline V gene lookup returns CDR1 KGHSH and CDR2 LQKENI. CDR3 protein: CASSPRGGVNTEAFF. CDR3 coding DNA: TGTGCCAGCTCACCACGGGGAGGGGTGAACACTGAAGCTTTCTTT.

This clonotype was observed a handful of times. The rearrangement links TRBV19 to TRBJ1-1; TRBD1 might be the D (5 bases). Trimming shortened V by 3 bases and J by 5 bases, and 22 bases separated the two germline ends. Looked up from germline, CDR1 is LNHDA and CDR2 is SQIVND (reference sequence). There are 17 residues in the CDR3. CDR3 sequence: CASSISTRDVAGTEAFF. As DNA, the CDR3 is TGTGCCAGTAGTATTTCCACAAGGGACGTCGCGGGAACTGAAGCTTTCTTT.

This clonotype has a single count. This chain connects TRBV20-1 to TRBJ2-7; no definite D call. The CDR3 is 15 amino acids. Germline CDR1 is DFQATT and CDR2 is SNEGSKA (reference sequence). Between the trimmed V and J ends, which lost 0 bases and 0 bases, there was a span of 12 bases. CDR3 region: CSARDELTVSYEQYF. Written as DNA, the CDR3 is TGCAGTGCTAGAGATGAGCTTACCGTCTCCTACGAGCAGTACTTC.

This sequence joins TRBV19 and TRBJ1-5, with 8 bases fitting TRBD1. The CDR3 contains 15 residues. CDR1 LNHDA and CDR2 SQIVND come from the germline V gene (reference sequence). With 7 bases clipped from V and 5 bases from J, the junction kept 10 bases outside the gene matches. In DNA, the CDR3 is TGTGCCAGTAAGTCGGGGCAGGGGGCGCATCAGCCCCAGCATTTT. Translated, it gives CASKSGQGAHQPQHF.

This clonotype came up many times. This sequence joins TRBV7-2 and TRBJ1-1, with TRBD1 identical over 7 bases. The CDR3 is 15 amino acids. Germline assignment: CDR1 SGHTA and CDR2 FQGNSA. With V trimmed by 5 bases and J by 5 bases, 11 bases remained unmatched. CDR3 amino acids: CASSTYRGGGTEAFF. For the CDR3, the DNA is TGTGCCAGCAGCACCTACAGGGGCGGCGGAACTGAAGCTTTCTTT.

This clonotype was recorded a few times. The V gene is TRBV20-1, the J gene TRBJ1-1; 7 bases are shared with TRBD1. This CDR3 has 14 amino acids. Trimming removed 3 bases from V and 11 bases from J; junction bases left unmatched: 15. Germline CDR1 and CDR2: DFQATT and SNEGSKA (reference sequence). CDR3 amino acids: CSASPQGVVVYAFF. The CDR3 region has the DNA TGCAGTGCTAGCCCTCAGGGGGTCGTTGTGTATGCTTTCTTT.

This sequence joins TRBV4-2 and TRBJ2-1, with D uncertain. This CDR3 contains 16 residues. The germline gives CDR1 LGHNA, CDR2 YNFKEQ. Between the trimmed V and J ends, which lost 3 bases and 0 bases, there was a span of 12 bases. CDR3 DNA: TGTGCCAGCAGCCAGGTAGGAGCTTTCTCCTACAATGAGCAGTTCTTC. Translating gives CASSQVGAFSYNEQFF.

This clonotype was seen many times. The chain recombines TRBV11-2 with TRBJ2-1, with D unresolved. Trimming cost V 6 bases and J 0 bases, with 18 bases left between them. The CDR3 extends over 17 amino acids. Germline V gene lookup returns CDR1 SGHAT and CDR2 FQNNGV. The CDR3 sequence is CASSMGIRDFSYNEQFF. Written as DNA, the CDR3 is TGTGCCAGCAGTATGGGGATCAGAGATTTCTCCTACAATGAGCAGTTCTTC.

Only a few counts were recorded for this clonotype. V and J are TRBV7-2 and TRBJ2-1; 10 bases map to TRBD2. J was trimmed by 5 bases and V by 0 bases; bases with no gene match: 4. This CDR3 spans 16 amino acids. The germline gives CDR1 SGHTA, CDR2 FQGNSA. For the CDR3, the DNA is TGTGCCAGCAGCTTAGCGCTGCTAGCGGGGGACAATGAGCAGTTCTTC. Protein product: CASSLALLAGDNEQFF.

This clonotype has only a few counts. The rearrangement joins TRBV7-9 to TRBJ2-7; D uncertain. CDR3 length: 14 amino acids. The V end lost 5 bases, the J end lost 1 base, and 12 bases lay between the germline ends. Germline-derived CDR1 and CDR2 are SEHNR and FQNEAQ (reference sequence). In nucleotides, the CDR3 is TGTGCCAGCAGCCTCCTTGAAACGTCCTACGAGCAGTACTTC. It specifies CASSLLETSYEQYF.

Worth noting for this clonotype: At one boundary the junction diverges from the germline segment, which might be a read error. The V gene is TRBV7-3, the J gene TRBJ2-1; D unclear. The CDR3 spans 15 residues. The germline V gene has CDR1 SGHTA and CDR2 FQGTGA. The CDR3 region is CASGLRSRSYNEQFF. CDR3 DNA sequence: TGTGCCAGCGGCTTAAGATCCAGATCCTACAATGAGCAGTTCTTC.

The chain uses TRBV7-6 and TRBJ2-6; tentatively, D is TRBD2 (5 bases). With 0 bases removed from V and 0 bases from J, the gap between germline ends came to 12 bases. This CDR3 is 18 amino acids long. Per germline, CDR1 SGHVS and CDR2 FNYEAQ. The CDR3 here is CASSLADLGRSGANVLTF. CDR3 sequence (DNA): TGTGCCAGCAGCTTAGCGGACTTAGGTCGCTCTGGGGCCAACGTCCTGACTTTC.

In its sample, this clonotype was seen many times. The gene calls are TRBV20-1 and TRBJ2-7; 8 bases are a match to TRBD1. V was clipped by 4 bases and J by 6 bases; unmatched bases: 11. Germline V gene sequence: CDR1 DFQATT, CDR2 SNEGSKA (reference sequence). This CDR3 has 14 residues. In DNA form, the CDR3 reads TGCAGTGCTATCCGGGACAGGATGTTCTCCGAGCAGTACTTC. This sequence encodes CSAIRDRMFSEQYF.

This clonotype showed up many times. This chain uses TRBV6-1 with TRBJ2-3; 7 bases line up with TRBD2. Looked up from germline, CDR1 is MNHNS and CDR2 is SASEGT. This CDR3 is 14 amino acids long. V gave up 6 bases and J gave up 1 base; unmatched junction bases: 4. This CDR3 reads CASRRGDGTDTQYF. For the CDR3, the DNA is TGTGCCAGCAGACGGGGGGACGGCACAGATACGCAGTATTTT.

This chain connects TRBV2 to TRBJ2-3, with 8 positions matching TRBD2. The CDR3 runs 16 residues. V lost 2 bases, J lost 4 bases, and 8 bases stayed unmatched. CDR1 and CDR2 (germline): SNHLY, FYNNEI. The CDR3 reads CASSETRGGPADTQYF. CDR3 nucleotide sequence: TGTGCCAGCAGTGAAACCCGCGGGGGGCCGGCAGATACGCAGTATTTT. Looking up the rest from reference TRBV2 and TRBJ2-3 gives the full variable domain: EPEVTQTPSHQVTQMGQEVILRCVPISNHLYFYWYRQILGQKVEFLVSFYNNEISEKSEIFDDQFSVERPDGSNFTLKIRSTKLEDSAMYFCASSETRGGPADTQYFGPGTRLTVL.

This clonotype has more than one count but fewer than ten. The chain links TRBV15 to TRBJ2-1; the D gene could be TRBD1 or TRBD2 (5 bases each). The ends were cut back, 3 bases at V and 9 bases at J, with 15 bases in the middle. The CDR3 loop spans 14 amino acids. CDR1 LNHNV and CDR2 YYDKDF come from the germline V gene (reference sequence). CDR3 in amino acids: CATSSRDPRPEQFF. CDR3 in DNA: TGTGCCACCAGCAGCCGGGACCCCCGACCTGAGCAGTTCTTC.

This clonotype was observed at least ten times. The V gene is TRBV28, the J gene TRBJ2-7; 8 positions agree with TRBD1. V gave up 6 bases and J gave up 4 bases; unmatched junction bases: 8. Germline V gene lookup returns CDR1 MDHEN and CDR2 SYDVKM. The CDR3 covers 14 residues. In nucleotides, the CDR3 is TGTGCCAGCAGATCGGGACAGGTAGTATACGAGCAGTACTTC. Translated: CASRSGQVVYEQYF.

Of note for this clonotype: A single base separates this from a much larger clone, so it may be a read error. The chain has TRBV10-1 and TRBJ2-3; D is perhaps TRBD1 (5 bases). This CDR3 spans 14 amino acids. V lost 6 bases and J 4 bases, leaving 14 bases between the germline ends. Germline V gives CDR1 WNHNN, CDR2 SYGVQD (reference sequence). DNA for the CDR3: TGCGCCAGCAGCCATATCAGGGCCCCAGATACGCAGTATTTT. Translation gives CASSHIRAPDTQYF.

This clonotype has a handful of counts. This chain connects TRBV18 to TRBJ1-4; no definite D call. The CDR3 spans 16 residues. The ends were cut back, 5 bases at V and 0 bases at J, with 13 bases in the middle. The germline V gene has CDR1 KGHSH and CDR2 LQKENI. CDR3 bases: TGTGCCAGCTCAAGAGGAGCGACCACAACTAATGAAAAACTGTTTTTT. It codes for CASSRGATTTNEKLFF.

The CDR3 DNA reads TGCAGTGCTCCAAGAGACCCCTCTTACTATGGCTACACCTTC. This sequence encodes CSAPRDPSYYGYTF. V is TRBV20-1 and J is TRBJ1-2; D is uncertain. Germline V gene lookup returns CDR1 DFQATT and CDR2 SNEGSKA (reference sequence). V dropped 5 bases and J dropped 3 bases, with 16 bases sitting between them. The CDR3 runs to 14 residues.

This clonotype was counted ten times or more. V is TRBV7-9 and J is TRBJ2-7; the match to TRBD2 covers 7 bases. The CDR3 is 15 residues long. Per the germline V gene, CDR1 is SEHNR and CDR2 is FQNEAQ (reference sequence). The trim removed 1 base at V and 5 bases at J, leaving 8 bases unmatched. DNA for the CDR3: TGTGCCAGCAGCTTAGGGGGAGGGCCGAGGAACGAGCAGTACTTC. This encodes CASSLGGGPRNEQYF.

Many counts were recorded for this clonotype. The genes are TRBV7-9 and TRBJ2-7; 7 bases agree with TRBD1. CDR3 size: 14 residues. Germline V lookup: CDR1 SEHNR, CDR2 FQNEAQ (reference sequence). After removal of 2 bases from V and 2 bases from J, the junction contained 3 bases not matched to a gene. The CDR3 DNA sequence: TGTGCCAGCAGCTTAACCGGGACAGCCTACGAGCAGTACTTC. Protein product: CASSLTGTAYEQYF.